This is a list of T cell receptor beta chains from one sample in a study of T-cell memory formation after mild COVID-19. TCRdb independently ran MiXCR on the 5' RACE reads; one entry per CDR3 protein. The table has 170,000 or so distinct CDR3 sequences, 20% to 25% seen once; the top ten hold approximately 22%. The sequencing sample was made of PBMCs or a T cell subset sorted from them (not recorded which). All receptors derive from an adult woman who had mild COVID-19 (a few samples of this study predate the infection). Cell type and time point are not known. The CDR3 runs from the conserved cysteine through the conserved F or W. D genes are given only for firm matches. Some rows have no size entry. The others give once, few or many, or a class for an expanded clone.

CDR3aa: CASSYPTAAYEQYF
CDR3nt: TGTGCCAGCAGTTACCCCACAGCGGCCTACGAGCAGTACTTC
abundance: few
v_gene: TRBV6-6
d_gene: NA
j_gene: TRBJ2-7

CDR3aa: CASSEIGGSNEQYF
CDR3nt: TGTGCCAGCAGTGAAATAGGGGGGAGTAACGAGCAGTACTTC
abundance: NA
v_gene: TRBV2
d_gene: NA
j_gene: TRBJ2-7

CDR3aa: CSVAGRIDNEQFF
CDR3nt: TGCAGCGTTGCAGGGCGGATAGACAATGAGCAGTTCTTC
abundance: few
v_gene: TRBV29-1
d_gene: NA
j_gene: TRBJ2-1

CDR3aa: CRAGGPQSYEQYF
CDR3nt: TGCCGTGCGGGGGGGCCGCAGTCCTACGAGCAGTACTTC
abundance: NA
v_gene: TRBV20-1
d_gene: TRBD2
j_gene: TRBJ2-7

CDR3aa: CASNSKGQDEKLFF
CDR3nt: TGTGCCAGTAACTCCAAGGGCCAAGATGAAAAACTGTTTTTT
abundance: few
v_gene: TRBV12-3/TRBV12-4
d_gene: NA
j_gene: TRBJ1-4

CDR3aa: CASSSLEPGGRYRVETQYF
CDR3nt: TGTGCCAGCAGCTCCCTGGAGCCCGGGGGGCGTTATCGGGTAGAGACCCAGTACTTC
abundance: few
v_gene: TRBV7-9
d_gene: NA
j_gene: TRBJ2-5

CDR3aa: CASSQPTGPGTEAFF
CDR3nt: TGTGCCAGCAGCCAACCAACCGGGCCGGGGACTGAAGCTTTCTTT
abundance: few
v_gene: TRBV7-9
d_gene: NA
j_gene: TRBJ1-1

CDR3aa: CASSLQAGGPGELFF
CDR3nt: TGCGCCAGCAGTCTTCAGGCGGGGGGTCCCGGGGAGCTGTTTTTT
abundance: NA
v_gene: TRBV5-1
d_gene: TRBD2
j_gene: TRBJ2-2

CDR3aa: CASSQGPNEQYF
CDR3nt: TGTGCCAGCAGCCAAGGTCCAAACGAGCAGTACTTC
abundance: few
v_gene: TRBV4-2
d_gene: NA
j_gene: TRBJ2-7

CDR3aa: CASSLLGLIDEQYF
CDR3nt: TGTGCCAGCAGTTTATTGGGGCTTATCGACGAGCAGTACTTC
abundance: NA
v_gene: TRBV12-3/TRBV12-4
d_gene: NA
j_gene: TRBJ2-7

CDR3aa: CASSTRFGYGYTF
CDR3nt: TGTGCCAGCAGTACCAGGTTCGGCTATGGCTACACCTTC
abundance: few
v_gene: TRBV12-3/TRBV12-4
d_gene: NA
j_gene: TRBJ1-2

CDR3aa: CASSSVVDHYGYTF
CDR3nt: TGTGCCAGCAGCTCCGTAGTTGACCACTATGGCTACACCTTC
abundance: NA
v_gene: TRBV11-2
d_gene: NA
j_gene: TRBJ1-2

CDR3aa: CASSLVGGATDTQYF
CDR3nt: TGTGCCAGCAGCTTAGTCGGGGGGGCAACAGATACGCAGTATTTT
abundance: few
v_gene: TRBV7-9
d_gene: TRBD2
j_gene: TRBJ2-3

CDR3aa: CASSLVAGGFYEQYF
CDR3nt: TGTGCCAGCAGCTTAGTTGCAGGGGGGTTCTACGAGCAGTACTTC
abundance: NA
v_gene: TRBV7-2
d_gene: NA
j_gene: TRBJ2-7

CDR3aa: CALGTADQETQYF
CDR3nt: TGTGCCCTCGGAACCGCCGACCAAGAGACCCAGTACTTC
abundance: NA
v_gene: TRBV10-3
d_gene: NA
j_gene: TRBJ2-5

CDR3aa: CASSLSAPGRYGYTF
CDR3nt: TGTGCCAGCAGTTTATCTGCGCCAGGCAGATATGGCTACACCTTC
abundance: NA
v_gene: TRBV27
d_gene: NA
j_gene: TRBJ1-2

CDR3aa: CASSAGLADYEQYF
CDR3nt: TGTGCCAGCAGTGCGGGACTAGCGGACTACGAGCAGTACTTC
abundance: NA
v_gene: TRBV6-5
d_gene: TRBD2
j_gene: TRBJ2-7

CDR3aa: CASSSTGLRGSEQFF
CDR3nt: TGTGCCAGCAGTTCTACGGGACTAAGGGGATCTGAGCAGTTCTTC
abundance: NA
v_gene: TRBV6-2/TRBV6-3
d_gene: TRBD2
j_gene: TRBJ2-1

CDR3aa: CASSTRGQSTEAFF
CDR3nt: TGTGCCAGCAGCACCAGGGGGCAGAGCACTGAAGCTTTCTTT
abundance: NA
v_gene: TRBV9
d_gene: TRBD1
j_gene: TRBJ1-1

CDR3aa: CASSSRQGAGELFF
CDR3nt: TGCGCCAGCAGCTCCCGACAGGGCGCCGGGGAGCTGTTTTTT
abundance: few
v_gene: TRBV4-1
d_gene: TRBD1
j_gene: TRBJ2-2

CDR3aa: CATSDRRIQETQYF
CDR3nt: TGTGCCACCAGTGATCGCCGGATCCAAGAGACCCAGTACTTC
abundance: NA
v_gene: TRBV24-1
d_gene: NA
j_gene: TRBJ2-5

CDR3aa: CASSGSDIQYF
CDR3nt: TGTGCCAGCAGTGGAAGCGACATTCAGTACTTC
abundance: NA
v_gene: TRBV7-9
d_gene: NA
j_gene: TRBJ2-4